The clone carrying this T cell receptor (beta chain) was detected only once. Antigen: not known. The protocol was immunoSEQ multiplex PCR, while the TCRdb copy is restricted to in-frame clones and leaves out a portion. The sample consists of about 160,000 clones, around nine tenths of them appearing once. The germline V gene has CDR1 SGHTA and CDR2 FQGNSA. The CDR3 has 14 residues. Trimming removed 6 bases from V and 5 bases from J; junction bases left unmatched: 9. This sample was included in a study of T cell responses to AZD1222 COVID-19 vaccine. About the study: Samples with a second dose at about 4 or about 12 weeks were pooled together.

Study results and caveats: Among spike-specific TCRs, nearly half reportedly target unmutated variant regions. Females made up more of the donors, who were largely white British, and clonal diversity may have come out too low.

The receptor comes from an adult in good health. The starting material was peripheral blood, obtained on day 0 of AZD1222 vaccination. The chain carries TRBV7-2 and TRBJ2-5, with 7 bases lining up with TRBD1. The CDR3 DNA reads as TGTGCCAGCAGTTTCCAGGGGGAAAAGGAGACCCAGTACTTC. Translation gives CASSFQGEKETQYF.